This is a list of T cell receptor beta chains from one sample in a study of T cells in tuberculosis. Sequencing was performed with immunoSEQ multiplex PCR; in TCRdb, only in-frame clones are kept and a portion is missing. This table has about 43,000 clones, about 94% appearing once. What was sequenced was PBMCs. The source of these receptors is a donor aged 10-29 years with latent tuberculosis or without tuberculosis infection. Some clones in this sample may be carry-over from other donors' samples. Both conserved end residues are part of each CDR3. A D gene is named only where the DNA matches it firmly. Size values are once, few and many counts, or a class for expanded clones, and some rows have none.

v_call	j_call	clone_size	d_call	cdr3_aa	cdr3_nt
TRBV5-6	TRBJ1-2	NA	NA	CASSSRDYGYTF	TGTGCCAGCAGCTCCCGGGACTATGGCTACACCTTC
TRBV21-1	TRBJ2-7	NA	NA	CASSNSGSRYEQYF	TGTGCCAGCAGCAATAGCGGGAGCCGGTACGAGCAGTACTTC
TRBV6-1	TRBJ2-7	NA	NA	CASSEARYEQYF	TGTGCCAGCAGTGAAGCGCGGTACGAGCAGTACTTC
TRBV6-6	TRBJ1-1	NA	NA	CASSYRLQRKGTEAFF	TGTGCCAGCAGCTACAGGCTACAACGAAAGGGGACTGAAGCTTTCTTT
TRBV4-1	TRBJ2-1	NA	TRBD2	CASRWTSGSPDSLGNEQFF	TGCGCCAGCAGATGGACTAGCGGGAGTCCGGATTCTCTTGGCAATGAGCAGTTCTTC
TRBV19	TRBJ2-7	NA	NA	CASSSRLIYEQYF	TGTGCCAGTAGTTCCAGACTGATCTACGAGCAGTACTTC
TRBV5-1	TRBJ2-5	NA	NA	CASSLAGETQYF	TGCGCCAGCAGCTTGGCCGGAGAGACCCAGTACTTC
TRBV28	TRBJ1-2	NA	TRBD1	CASSPWTGEGYGYTF	TGTGCCAGCAGTCCCTGGACAGGGGAGGGGTATGGCTACACCTTC
TRBV6-4	TRBJ2-1	NA	NA	CASSESSEANEQFF	TGTGCCAGCAGTGAAAGTTCAGAGGCCAATGAGCAGTTCTTC
TRBV10-1	TRBJ2-7	NA	NA	CASSEPPTSYEQYF	TGCGCCAGCAGTGAGCCACCTACCTCCTACGAGCAGTACTTC
TRBV6-4	TRBJ2-4	NA	TRBD1	CASSDSFTGDLAKNIQYF	TGTGCCAGCAGTGACTCGTTTACAGGGGACCTAGCCAAAAACATTCAGTACTTC
TRBV6-6	TRBJ2-7	NA	NA	CASSPSLSYEQYF	TGTGCCAGCAGTCCATCCCTGAGCTACGAGCAGTACTTC
TRBV12-5	TRBJ2-5	NA	TRBD2	CASGFGLAGEETQYF	TGTGCTAGTGGTTTCGGACTAGCGGGAGAAGAGACCCAGTACTTC
TRBV28	TRBJ2-7	NA	NA	CATKTPQVRSPSYEQYF	TGTGCCACCAAAACCCCCCAAGTTCGGTCTCCGTCCTACGAGCAGTACTTC
TRBV19	TRBJ2-1	NA	TRBD2	CASCDTSGIYNEQFF	TGTGCCAGCTGCGACACTAGCGGGATCTACAATGAGCAGTTCTTC
TRBV6-5	TRBJ1-1	NA	NA	CASTKRGRYTEAFF	TGTGCCAGCACCAAACGGGGGAGATACACTGAAGCTTTCTTT
TRBV7-9	TRBJ2-1	NA	TRBD1	CASSLVGTGALYEQFF	TGTGCCAGCAGCTTAGTTGGGACAGGGGCGCTCTATGAGCAGTTCTTC
TRBV6-1	TRBJ2-2	NA	NA	CANRLAGGTGELFF	TGTGCCAATAGGCTGGCAGGGGGGACCGGGGAGCTGTTTTTT
TRBV6-1	TRBJ2-5	NA	NA	CASSLAEETQYF	TGTGCCAGCAGTTTAGCTGAAGAGACCCAGTACTTC
TRBV7-9	TRBJ2-1	NA	TRBD2	CASSLIFRTGGDNEQFF	TGTGCCAGCAGCTTAATATTCCGAACGGGAGGGGACAATGAGCAGTTCTTC
TRBV9	TRBJ2-7	NA	NA	CASSVAQGYEQYF	TGTGCCAGCAGCGTAGCTCAGGGATACGAGCAGTACTTC
TRBV5-1	TRBJ2-5	NA	NA	CASSIRPPGVLEETQYF	TGCGCCAGCAGCATTCGCCCTCCAGGGGTATTAGAAGAGACCCAGTACTTC
TRBV4-3	TRBJ1-1	NA	NA	CASSQARDRNTEAFF	TGCGCCAGCAGCCAAGCGCGGGACCGAAACACTGAAGCTTTCTTT
TRBV27	TRBJ1-5	once	NA	CASSLSGVGNQPQHF	TGTGCCAGCAGTTTATCGGGAGTAGGGAATCAGCCCCAGCATTTT
TRBV6-1	TRBJ2-1	NA	TRBD2	CASSSVTSGPREQFF	TGTGCCAGCAGTAGTGTGACTAGCGGACCCCGGGAGCAGTTCTTC
TRBV7-9	TRBJ1-1	NA	NA	CATFQGFLDTEAFF	TGTGCCACTTTTCAGGGTTTCTTAGACACTGAAGCTTTCTTT
TRBV27	TRBJ2-1	NA	TRBD1	CASTPRAGGNEQFF	TGTGCCAGCACCCCACGGGCAGGGGGCAATGAGCAGTTCTTC
TRBV19	TRBJ1-5	NA	TRBD1	CASSISTGAQPQHF	TGTGCCAGTAGTATCTCTACAGGGGCCCAGCCCCAGCATTTT
TRBV7-9	TRBJ1-5	once	TRBD1	CASSLGTGEDQPQHF	TGTGCCAGCAGCTTAGGGACAGGGGAGGATCAGCCCCAGCATTTT
TRBV7-8	TRBJ2-5	NA	TRBD1	CASSLAPRDSQETQYF	TGTGCCAGCAGCTTAGCGCCCCGGGACAGTCAAGAGACCCAGTACTTC
TRBV6-5	TRBJ1-3	NA	NA	CASSPSGAPGNTIYF	TGTGCCAGCAGTCCCTCGGGTGCCCCTGGAAACACCATATATTTT
TRBV27	TRBJ2-7	NA	TRBD1	CASTSVGTGDDEQYF	TGTGCCAGCACTTCTGTCGGGACAGGGGACGACGAGCAGTACTTC
TRBV4-3	TRBJ2-1	NA	TRBD1	CASSQFTGGSYNEQFF	TGCGCCAGCAGCCAGTTCACAGGGGGCTCCTACAATGAGCAGTTCTTC
TRBV12-5	TRBJ2-7	NA	NA	CASGLVVGGGYEQYF	TGTGCTAGTGGTTTGGTGGTCGGGGGAGGCTACGAGCAGTACTTC
TRBV15	TRBJ2-7	NA	NA	CATSRDEVDAHSYEQYF	TGTGCCACCAGCAGAGATGAGGTAGACGCTCACTCCTACGAGCAGTACTTC
TRBV27	TRBJ2-7	NA	TRBD2	CASSRLAGVSEQYF	TGTGCCAGCAGTCGACTAGCGGGAGTGTCCGAGCAGTACTTC
TRBV11-2	TRBJ2-1	NA	NA	CASRLDGDEQFF	TGTGCCAGCAGACTAGATGGGGATGAGCAGTTCTTC
TRBV7-8	TRBJ1-2	once	NA	CASTPLEGKKGYTF	TGTGCCAGCACCCCCCTGGAGGGGAAGAAAGGCTACACCTTC
TRBV27	TRBJ1-4	NA	NA	CASSLTFGQNEKLFF	TGTGCCAGCAGTTTGACCTTCGGACAGAATGAAAAACTGTTTTTT
TRBV27	TRBJ1-1	NA	NA	CASSLRQAWNTEAFF	TGTGCCAGCAGTTTACGACAGGCATGGAACACTGAAGCTTTCTTT
TRBV11-2	TRBJ2-5	NA	NA	CASSFGVGETQYF	TGTGCCAGCAGCTTCGGGGTAGGGGAGACCCAGTACTTC
TRBV9	TRBJ2-7	NA	NA	CASSRGVEDEQYF	TGTGCCAGCAGCCGTGGGGTGGAGGACGAGCAGTACTTC
TRBV5-6	TRBJ1-2	once	TRBD1	CASSSKGRGRNGYTF	TGTGCCAGCAGCTCAAAGGGCAGGGGGCGAAATGGCTACACCTTC
TRBV5-4	TRBJ2-7	NA	TRBD2	CASSLVGASGAGLKQYF	TGTGCCAGCAGCTTGGTAGGGGCTAGCGGGGCTGGACTTAAGCAGTACTTC
TRBV2	TRBJ1-2	NA	NA	CASHSQGFNGYTF	TGTGCCAGCCATTCGCAGGGGTTCAATGGCTACACCTTC
TRBV27	TRBJ2-3	NA	NA	CASSTWDFPSTDTQYF	TGTGCCAGCAGTACATGGGACTTCCCGAGCACAGATACGCAGTATTTT
TRBV4-1	TRBJ2-7	NA	TRBD1	CASSQEFRGPEEQYF	TGCGCCAGCAGCCAAGAGTTCAGGGGGCCAGAAGAGCAGTACTTC
TRBV28	TRBJ2-7	NA	TRBD1	CASTLGGQLISYEQYF	TGTGCCAGCACCCTAGGGGGACAGTTAATCTCCTACGAGCAGTACTTC
TRBV30	TRBJ1-2	NA	TRBD1	CAWSEQGAQGYTF	TGTGCCTGGAGTGAACAGGGGGCTCAGGGCTACACCTTC
TRBV7-2	TRBJ2-2	few	NA	CASSLSSSNTGELFF	TGTGCCAGCAGCTTATCTAGCTCGAACACCGGGGAGCTGTTTTTT
TRBV4-1	TRBJ2-7	NA	TRBD2	CASSQTTGTSLYEQYF	TGCGCCAGCAGCCAAACGACCGGGACTAGCCTCTACGAGCAGTACTTC
TRBV10-1	TRBJ1-5	NA	TRBD1	CASSTDRGQPQHF	TGCGCCAGCAGTACCGACAGGGGACAGCCCCAGCATTTT
TRBV7-2	TRBJ2-1	NA	TRBD2	CASSLGGSGSYNEQFF	TGTGCCAGCAGCCTAGGAGGTAGCGGGAGTTACAATGAGCAGTTCTTC
TRBV7-9	TRBJ1-1	NA	NA	CASSRRELSTEAFF	TGTGCCAGCAGCCGTAGAGAGTTGAGCACTGAAGCTTTCTTT
TRBV27	TRBJ2-1	NA	TRBD2	CASSLLQLAENNEQFF	TGTGCCAGCAGTTTATTGCAACTAGCGGAAAACAATGAGCAGTTCTTC
TRBV9	TRBJ1-1	NA	TRBD1	CASSVGTGLMNTEAFF	TGTGCCAGCAGCGTTGGGACAGGGCTCATGAACACTGAAGCTTTCTTT